Each of the 20 T cell receptor beta chains below was sequenced from the same sample in a study of neurological immune-mediated disorders. TCRdb passed the 5' RACE reads through MiXCR, listing each CDR3 protein once. The data show under 60,000 distinct CDR3 sequences, with roughly 25% seen just once and around a quarter held by the top ten. Sequenced input: PBMCs. These receptor sequences come from a woman in her sixties or seventies in good health.

Many counts were recorded for this clonotype. The CDR3 nucleotides read TGTGCCAGCGCTCAGGGGGCGCATAATGAGCAGTTCTTC. Its translation is CASAQGAHNEQFF. The chain has TRBV6-2 or TRBV6-3 and TRBJ2-1, with 8 positions matching TRBD1. The CDR3 runs 13 residues. In germline, CDR1 is MNHEY, CDR2 SVGEGT. Trimming took 8 bases from V and 7 from J; bases not matched to a gene: 7.

A few counts support this clonotype. This sequence joins TRBV18 and TRBJ2-7; TRBD1 might be the D (5 bases). V dropped 0 bases and J dropped 2 bases, with 11 bases sitting between them. Looked up from germline, CDR1 is KGHSH and CDR2 is LQKENI. The CDR3 sequence is 15 residues long. The CDR3 DNA sequence: TGTGCCAGCTCACCACCTTGGCAGGGCACCTACGAGCAGTACTTC. Amino acid sequence: CASSPPWQGTYEQYF.

This clonotype appeared many times. This chain joins TRBV29-1 and TRBJ2-3, with TRBD1 matching 9 bases. The germline gives CDR1 SQVTM, CDR2 ANQGSEA. The CDR3 has 13 amino acids. Trimming took 1 base from V and 6 from J; bases not matched to a gene: 2. The CDR3 bases are TGCAGCGTTGAAGGACAGGGGGAGGATACGCAGTATTTT. Protein product: CSVEGQGEDTQYF.

V usage is TRBV12-3 or TRBV12-4 and J usage is TRBJ1-1; no definite D call. Trimming shortened V by 3 bases and J by 6 bases, and 14 bases separated the two germline ends. The CDR3 is 14 residues long. The CDR3: CASSLGSSGAEAFF. The CDR3 nucleotides are TGTGCCAGCAGTTTGGGCAGTAGTGGTGCTGAAGCTTTCTTT.

About this clonotype: At one of its ends the junction is not consistent with the germline gene, which may arise from a read error. This chain joins TRBV4-1 and TRBJ2-1, with a weak D call TRBD2 (5 bases). Germline values: CDR1 MGHRA, CDR2 YSYEKL. CDR3 size: 15 residues. CDR3 sequence: CASSQDGVSVRARVF. The CDR3 coding sequence is TGCGCCAGCAGCCAAGATGGGGTCAGCGTGAGGGCCCGGGTCTTC.

This clonotype was counted at least ten times. The V gene is TRBV5-4, the J gene TRBJ2-7; D assignment may be TRBD1 or TRBD2 (5 bases each). The CDR3 covers 15 residues. The germline gives CDR1 SGHNT, CDR2 YYREEE (reference sequence). Trimming removed 0 bases at V and 3 bases at J, with 13 bases between. CDR3: CASSLALGRLYEQYF. In DNA, the CDR3 is TGTGCCAGCAGCTTGGCCTTGGGACGCCTCTACGAGCAGTACTTC.

This sequence joins TRBV18 and TRBJ1-4, with a weak D call TRBD1 (6 bases). V shed 0 bases and J shed 8 bases, with 13 bases lying between them. The germline gives CDR1 KGHSH, CDR2 LQKENI. This CDR3 comprises 15 residues. DNA for the CDR3: TGTGCCAGCTCACCACCGCAGGGGCGAAGAGAAAAACTGTTTTTT. Translation gives CASSPPQGRREKLFF.

This clonotype showed up many times. This CDR3 reads CASSLGGQSTDTQYF. The CDR3 nucleotides are TGTGCCAGCAGCTTGGGGGGACAAAGCACAGATACGCAGTATTTT. This sequence joins TRBV5-5 and TRBJ2-3; possible D gene TRBD1, 6 bases. V was pared by 0 bases and J by 0 bases, with 8 bases between. The CDR3 is made up of 15 amino acids. The germline V gene encodes CDR1 SGHKS and CDR2 YYEKEE (reference sequence).

This clonotype was detected ten times or more. The chain carries TRBV29-1 and TRBJ1-2; TRBD1 agrees at 7 bases. The trim removed 7 bases at V and 0 bases at J, leaving 8 bases unmatched. CDR1 and CDR2 from the germline V gene are SQVTM and ANQGSEA. This CDR3 has 14 amino acids. CDR3 in amino acids: CSGRDSWTNYGYTF. The CDR3 coding sequence is TGCAGCGGCCGGGACAGTTGGACTAACTATGGCTACACCTTC.

The sample holds many counts of this clonotype. The rearrangement links TRBV20-1 to TRBJ2-7; D remains unclear. Germline CDR1 and CDR2: DFQATT and SNEGSKA (reference sequence). The V gene lost 0 bases and the J gene lost 1 base, with 13 bases spanning the gap. This CDR3 has 15 amino acids. The CDR3 loop reads CSARDWGTASYEQYF. The CDR3, as DNA: TGCAGTGCTAGAGATTGGGGAACAGCATCCTACGAGCAGTACTTC.

In its sample, this clonotype was seen many times. The CDR3 DNA reads TGTGCCAGCAGTGAATATGGACTCCACGAGCAGTACTTC. Its translation: CASSEYGLHEQYF. V is TRBV25-1 and J is TRBJ2-7; maybe TRBD2 (5 bases). The length of the CDR3 is 13 residues. Trimming removed 0 bases at V and 5 bases at J, with 8 bases between. Germline-derived CDR1 and CDR2 are MGHDK and SYGVNS.

Many counts were recorded for this clonotype. The chain joins TRBV21-1 to TRBJ2-2; TRBD1, the table's D call, was not compared with the DNA. TRBV21-1 is a pseudogene segment. The CDR3 is 17 amino acids. CDR3 coding DNA: TGTGCCAGCAGCAAAGAGAAGGGGGCAGGGTACACCGGGGAGCTGTTTTTT. This encodes CASSKEKGAGYTGELFF.

The chain recombines TRBV5-8 with TRBJ1-5; D is possibly TRBD1 (5 bases). V was shortened by 4 bases and J by 2 bases, with 13 bases between the two germline ends. The CDR3 contains 15 residues. Germline V CDR1 and CDR2: SGHTS, YDEGEE. For the CDR3, the DNA is TGTGCCAGCAGCCCCCGTGGGGGTTGCAATCAGCCCCAGCATTTT. Amino acids: CASSPRGGCNQPQHF.

This clonotype was observed many times. This chain links TRBV5-1 with TRBJ2-5, with D uncertain. Germline loops: CDR1 SGHRS, CDR2 YFSETQ. Trimming removed 8 bases from V and 3 bases from J, with 17 bases in between. The CDR3 loop spans 14 amino acids. CDR3 sequence reads: CASIALGVEETQYF. The CDR3 bases are TGCGCCAGTATCGCCCTTGGGGTCGAAGAGACCCAGTACTTC.

Comments on this clonotype: A much larger clone sits a single nucleotide away, making a read error possible. Here the CDR3 omits its conserved ending phenylalanine or tryptophan, so a read error is the likely source. The chain joins TRBV5-1 to TRBJ2-7; 9 positions match TRBD1. Germline V gene sequence: CDR1 SGHRS, CDR2 YFSETQ. The CDR3 runs to 17 residues. The trim removed 3 bases at V and 5 bases at J, leaving 15 bases unmatched. In DNA, the CDR3 is TGCGCCAGCAGCTCGTCCTTCGCCGGGACAGGGCAGGACGAGCAGTACTTG. Amino acids: CASSSSFAGTGQDEQYL.

The sample holds many counts of this clonotype. The J gene is TRBJ1-2, the V gene TRBV5-1, with 7 bases aligning to TRBD1. There are 12 residues in the CDR3. V lost 3 bases and J lost 5; bases outside the gene matches: 1. Germline CDR1 reads SGHRS; CDR2 reads YFSETQ. CDR3 bases: TGCGCCAGCAGCTCGACAGGGTATGGCTACACCTTC. As protein: CASSSTGYGYTF.

This clonotype appeared many times. The CDR3 loop is CASSVDSLQKTQYF. The CDR3 DNA reads TGTGCCAGCAGCGTAGATTCCCTTCAGAAGACCCAGTACTTC. The chain joins TRBV9 to TRBJ2-5, with no clear D. Trimming left V 0 bases short and J 6 bases short, with 12 bases between. This CDR3 contains 14 residues. Germline V gives CDR1 SGDLS, CDR2 YYNGEE.

This clonotype has at least ten counts. A read error may be the cause here, since a much bigger clone is one base away. The CDR3 here is CASSPLGQGYGYTF. The CDR3 DNA sequence: TGTGCCAGCAGCCCCCTAGGACAGGGCTATGGCTACACCTTC. The chain recombines TRBV12-3 or TRBV12-4 with TRBJ1-2; 8 bases are a match to TRBD1. The ends lost 6 bases at V and 4 bases at J; junction bases unmatched: 7. This CDR3 has 14 amino acids.

This chain connects TRBV24-1 to TRBJ2-3, with 8 bases identical to TRBD2. CDR3 length equals 17 residues. CDR1 and CDR2 from the germline V gene are KGHDR and SFDVKD. V lost 4 bases, J lost 6 bases, and 14 bases stayed unmatched. The CDR3 DNA sequence: TGTGCCACCAGTGAATCGGGACTAGTGGGAGCCGGTGATACGCAGTATTTT. It encodes CATSESGLVGAGDTQYF.

The chain joins TRBV6-1 to TRBJ2-7; D call uncertain. The CDR3 contains 15 residues. Looked up from germline, CDR1 is MNHNS and CDR2 is SASEGT. V lost 6 bases and J lost 2, with 17 bases in between. The CDR3 DNA reads TGTGCCAGCAGAAGAGCAGTTGTGGTAGCCTACGAGCAGTACTTC. Translation gives CASRRAVVVAYEQYF.